A single sample is the source of the 10 T cell receptor beta chains below, sequenced in a study of blood T cells in healthy people across ages. Then a second PCR, running about 7 to 11 cycles, was carried out with a sample-barcoded 5' primer and a J-beta primer mix. TCRdb independently ran MiXCR on the 5' RACE reads; one entry per CDR3 protein. The table has 1.5 million to 2 million distinct CDR3 sequences, around 50% seen once; the top ten hold 2% to 2.5%. The material sequenced was blood. Receptors originate from a woman between 40 and 55 years old in good health.

The chain joins TRBV7-2 to TRBJ2-1, with 9 bases lining up with TRBD2. The ends lost 1 base at V and 5 bases at J; junction bases unmatched: 6. Germline loops: CDR1 SGHTA, CDR2 FQGNSA. CDR3 length equals 16 residues. CDR3 amino acids: CASSLDSGGANNEQFF. As DNA, the CDR3 is TGTGCCAGCAGCTTAGATAGCGGGGGAGCCAACAATGAGCAGTTCTTC.

This clonotype has only a few counts. This sequence joins TRBV12-3 or TRBV12-4 and TRBJ2-5, with D possibly being TRBD1 (5 bases). The CDR3 extends over 16 amino acids. V was clipped by 5 bases and J by 3 bases, with 19 bases between them. The CDR3 here is CASSPYPPGREETQYF. CDR3 bases: TGTGCCAGCAGTCCCTACCCACCGGGCAGGGAAGAGACCCAGTACTTC.

The rearrangement joins TRBV3-1 to TRBJ2-5, with 7 bases aligning to TRBD2. V was clipped by 3 bases and J by 7 bases; unmatched bases: 14. The germline CDR1 and CDR2 sequences are LGHDT and YNNKEL (reference sequence). The CDR3 runs 16 residues. In nucleotides, the CDR3 is TGTGCCAGCAGCCAGGTCCACGGACACCCGGGGGGGACCCAGTACTTC. This encodes CASSQVHGHPGGTQYF.

The chain is built from TRBV5-1 and TRBJ2-3, with TRBD2 identical over 10 bases. CDR1 and CDR2 (germline): SGHRS, YFSETQ. The CDR3 sequence is 18 residues long. J gave up 1 base and V 2 bases, and 10 bases lay outside the gene matches. The CDR3: CASSFTSGDTLRTDTQYF. CDR3 in DNA: TGCGCCAGCAGCTTCACTAGCGGGGACACTCTGCGCACAGATACGCAGTATTTT.

This clonotype was detected a few times. The chain recombines TRBV20-1 with TRBJ2-1, with TRBD1 matching 9 bases. This CDR3 region has 17 residues. CDR1 and CDR2 from the germline V gene are DFQATT and SNEGSKA (reference sequence). V trimming: 7 bases; J trimming: 7 bases; junction bases outside the gene matches: 20. CDR3 residues: CSGGATWGQGSLNEQFF. The DNA of the CDR3 is TGCAGTGGGGGCGCGACTTGGGGACAGGGTTCCTTAAATGAGCAGTTCTTC.

The chain carries TRBV4-3 and TRBJ2-5; 8 positions agree with TRBD2. The CDR3 consists of 19 residues. Germline V gives CDR1 LGHNA, CDR2 YSLEER. V was pared by 0 bases and J by 1 base, with 13 bases of the junction left unmatched. The CDR3 DNA is TGCGCCAGCAGCCAAGACTATCTAGGGAGCGGGGGCGTCCAAGAGACCCAGTACTTC. Its translation: CASSQDYLGSGGVQETQYF.

Details on this clonotype: A much larger clone sits a single nucleotide away, making a read error possible. The genes are TRBV13 and TRBJ2-7; TRBD2 agrees at 7 bases. Trimming cost V 7 bases and J 7 bases; bases outside gene matches: 7. Germline CDR1 and CDR2: PRHDT and FYEKMQ (reference sequence). This CDR3 has 12 residues. The DNA of the CDR3 is TGTGCCAGCACCCAAGGGAGGGATGAGCAGTACTTC. Protein: CASTQGRDEQYF.

The chain joins TRBV6-5 to TRBJ1-2; no definite D call. The CDR3 contains 15 residues. Per the germline V gene, CDR1 is MNHEY and CDR2 is SVGAGI. The germline V and J ends were trimmed by 2 bases and 5 bases, with 15 bases remaining between them. The CDR3 here is CASSYGPNGRYGYTF. The CDR3 bases are TGTGCCAGCAGTTACGGGCCTAACGGACGGTATGGCTACACCTTC.

Details on this clonotype: Likely a read error: the CDR3 ends without its conserved phenylalanine or tryptophan. It is unclear where the CDR3 begins or ends on the DNA, so no DNA is shown, and the CDR3 is as TCRdb lists it. This chain uses TRBV7-6 with TRBJ2-1. The germline V gene encodes CDR1 SGHVS and CDR2 FNYEAQ. The CDR3 region is 13 residues in length, termini included. CDR3 in amino acids: CASSLPPTMSSSS.

This chain uses TRBV29-1 with TRBJ1-4; 8 nucleotides match TRBD1. With V trimmed by 4 bases and J by 6 bases, 10 bases remained unmatched. From germline, CDR1 is SQVTM and CDR2 ANQGSEA. The CDR3 is made up of 15 amino acids. CDR3 region: CSVGTRGRGDEKLFF. The CDR3 nucleotides are TGCAGCGTTGGCACCAGGGGGCGAGGGGATGAAAAACTGTTTTTT. The full variable domain, rest sourced from reference TRBV29-1 and TRBJ1-4, is SAVISQKPSRDICQRGTSLTIQCQVDSQVTMMFWYRQQPGQSLTLIATANQGSEATYESGFVIDKFPISRPNLTFSTLTVSNMSPEDSSIYLCSVGTRGRGDEKLFFGSGTQLSVL.